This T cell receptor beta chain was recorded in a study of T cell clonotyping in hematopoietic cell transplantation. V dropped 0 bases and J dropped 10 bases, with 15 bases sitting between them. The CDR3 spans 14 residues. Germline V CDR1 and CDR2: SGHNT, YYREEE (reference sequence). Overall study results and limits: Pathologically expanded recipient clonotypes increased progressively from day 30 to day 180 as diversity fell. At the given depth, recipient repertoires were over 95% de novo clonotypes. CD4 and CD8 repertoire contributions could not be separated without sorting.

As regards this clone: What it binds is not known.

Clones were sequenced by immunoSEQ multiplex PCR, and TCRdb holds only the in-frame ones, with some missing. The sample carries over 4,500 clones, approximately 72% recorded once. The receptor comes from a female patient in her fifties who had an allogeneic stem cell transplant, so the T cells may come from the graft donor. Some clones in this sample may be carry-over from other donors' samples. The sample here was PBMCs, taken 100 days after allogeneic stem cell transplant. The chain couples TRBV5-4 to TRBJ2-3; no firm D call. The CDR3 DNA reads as TGTGCCAGCAGCTTGGAAGACTCCCCTGCCGCGCAGTATTTT. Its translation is CASSLEDSPAAQYF.